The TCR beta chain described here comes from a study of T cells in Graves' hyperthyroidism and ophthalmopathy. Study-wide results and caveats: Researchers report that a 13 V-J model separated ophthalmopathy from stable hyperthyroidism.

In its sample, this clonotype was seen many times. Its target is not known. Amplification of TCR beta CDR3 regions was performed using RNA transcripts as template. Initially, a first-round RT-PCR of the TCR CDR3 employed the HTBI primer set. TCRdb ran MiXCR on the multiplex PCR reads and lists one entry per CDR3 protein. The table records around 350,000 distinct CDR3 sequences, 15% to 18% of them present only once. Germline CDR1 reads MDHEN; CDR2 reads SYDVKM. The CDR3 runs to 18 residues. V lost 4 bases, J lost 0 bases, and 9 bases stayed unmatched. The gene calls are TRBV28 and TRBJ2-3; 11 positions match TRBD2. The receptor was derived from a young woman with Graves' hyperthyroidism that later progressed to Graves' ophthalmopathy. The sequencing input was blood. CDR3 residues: CASSSQTSGDTSTDTQYF. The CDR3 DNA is TGTGCCAGCAGTTCACAGACTAGCGGGGATACTAGCACAGATACGCAGTATTTT.